This entry describes one T cell receptor (beta chain). This sample is drawn from a study of blood T cell repertoires in COVID-19. The wider study: The United States, Italy and Spain were the sources of the acute and convalescent COVID-19 samples. T cells, B-cell-depleted T cells, or PBMCs provided the cDNA or gDNA that served as material.

Per the original methods: Nucleated cell number was recorded as an estimate derived from reference gene primer amplification. Assay: immunoSEQ multiplex PCR; the TCRdb copy retains only in-frame clones and omits some. V, J and clone size reflect that table, while D and trimming were determined from the DNA. The data hold about 45,000 clones, with over 75% observed a single time. The CDR3 is 16 amino acids. Trimming removed 1 base from V and 6 bases from J; junction bases left unmatched: 6. The V gene's germline CDR1 is WSHSY and CDR2 SAAADI. This sequence originates from a woman of 80 years or more with acute or convalescent COVID-19. The gene calls are TRBV10-2 and TRBJ2-1, with 10 bases that match TRBD2. The sequencing sample was made of peripheral blood. DNA for the CDR3: TGCGCCAGCAGTGAGTACGGTAGCGGGAGGCCCAATGAGCAGTTCTTC. It is translated as CASSEYGSGRPNEQFF.